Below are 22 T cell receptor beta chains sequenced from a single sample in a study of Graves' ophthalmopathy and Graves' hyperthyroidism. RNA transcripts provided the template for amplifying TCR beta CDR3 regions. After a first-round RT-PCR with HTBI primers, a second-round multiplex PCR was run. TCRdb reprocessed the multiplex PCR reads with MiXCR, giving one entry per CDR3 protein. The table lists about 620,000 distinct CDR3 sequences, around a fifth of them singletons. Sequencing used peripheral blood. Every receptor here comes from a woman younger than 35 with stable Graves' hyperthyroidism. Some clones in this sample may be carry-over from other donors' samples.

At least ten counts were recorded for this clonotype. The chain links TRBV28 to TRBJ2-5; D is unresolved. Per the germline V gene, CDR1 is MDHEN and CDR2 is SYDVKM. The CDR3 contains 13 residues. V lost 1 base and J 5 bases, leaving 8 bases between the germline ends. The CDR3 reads CASSLYYRETQYF. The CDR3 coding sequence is TGTGCCAGCAGTTTATACTACCGGGAGACCCAGTACTTC.

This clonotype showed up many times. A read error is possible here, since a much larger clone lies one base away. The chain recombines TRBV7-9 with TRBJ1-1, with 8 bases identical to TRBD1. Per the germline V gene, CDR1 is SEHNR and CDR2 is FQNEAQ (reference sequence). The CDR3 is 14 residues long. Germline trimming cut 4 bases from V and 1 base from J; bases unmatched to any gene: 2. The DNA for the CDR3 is TGTGCCAGCAGCTGGGGACAGGAGAACACTGAAGCTTTCTTT. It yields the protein CASSWGQENTEAFF.

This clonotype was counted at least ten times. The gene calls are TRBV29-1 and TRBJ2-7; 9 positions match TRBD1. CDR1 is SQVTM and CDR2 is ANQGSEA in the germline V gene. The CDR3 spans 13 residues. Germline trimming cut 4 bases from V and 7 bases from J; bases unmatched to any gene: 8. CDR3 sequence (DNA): TGCAGCGTTGCCGTACAGGGGGCCTCGGAGCAGTACTTC. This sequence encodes CSVAVQGASEQYF.

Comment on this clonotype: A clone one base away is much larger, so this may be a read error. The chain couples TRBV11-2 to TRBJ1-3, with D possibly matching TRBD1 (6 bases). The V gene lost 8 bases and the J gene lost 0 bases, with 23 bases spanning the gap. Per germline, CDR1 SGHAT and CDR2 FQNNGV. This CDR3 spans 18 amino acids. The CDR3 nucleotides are TGTGCCAGCGGCATGACAGGTTCTAGGAGATACTCTGGAAACACCATATATTTT. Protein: CASGMTGSRRYSGNTIYF.

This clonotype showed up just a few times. CDR3 loop: CASSLSPGDTEAFF. For the CDR3, the DNA is TGTGCCAGCAGTTTATCCCCAGGGGACACTGAAGCTTTCTTT. The chain joins TRBV12-3 or TRBV12-4 to TRBJ1-1; D is perhaps TRBD1 (6 bases). V shed 2 bases and J shed 3 bases, with 10 bases lying between them. The CDR3 loop spans 14 amino acids.

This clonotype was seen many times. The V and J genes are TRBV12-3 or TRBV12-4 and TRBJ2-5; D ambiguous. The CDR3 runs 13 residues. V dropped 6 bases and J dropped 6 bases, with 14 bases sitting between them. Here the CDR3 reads CASSDDVGKTQYF. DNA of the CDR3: TGTGCCAGCAGCGACGACGTAGGGAAGACCCAGTACTTC.

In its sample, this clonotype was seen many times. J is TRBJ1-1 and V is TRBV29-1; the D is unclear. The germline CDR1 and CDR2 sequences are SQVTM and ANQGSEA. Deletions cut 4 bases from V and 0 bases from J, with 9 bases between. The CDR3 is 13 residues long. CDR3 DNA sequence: TGCAGCGTTGTATTACGGGTGAACACTGAAGCTTTCTTT. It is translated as CSVVLRVNTEAFF.

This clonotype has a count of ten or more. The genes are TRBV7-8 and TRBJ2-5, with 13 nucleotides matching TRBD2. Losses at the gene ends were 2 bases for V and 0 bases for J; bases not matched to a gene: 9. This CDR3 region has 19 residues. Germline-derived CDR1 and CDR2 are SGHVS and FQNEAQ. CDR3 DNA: TGTGCCAGCAGCTTAATAGGACTAGCGGGGGCCGACTACCAAGAGACCCAGTACTTC. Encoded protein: CASSLIGLAGADYQETQYF.

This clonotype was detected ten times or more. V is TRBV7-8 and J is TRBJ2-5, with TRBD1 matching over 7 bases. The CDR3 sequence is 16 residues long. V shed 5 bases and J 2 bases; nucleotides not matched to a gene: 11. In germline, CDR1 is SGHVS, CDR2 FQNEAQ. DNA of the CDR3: TGTGCCAGCAGCACTACACAGGGGAGACCTCAAGAGACCCAGTACTTC. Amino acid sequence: CASSTTQGRPQETQYF.

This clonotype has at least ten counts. CDR3 in amino acids: CASSLGGIGYTF. The CDR3 nucleotides read TGTGCCAGCAGCTTAGGAGGGATCGGCTACACCTTC. The chain is built from TRBV7-3 and TRBJ1-2; D ambiguous. Germline-derived CDR1 and CDR2 are SGHTA and FQGTGA. This CDR3 has 12 amino acids. V lost 2 bases, J lost 8 bases, and 9 bases lay in between.

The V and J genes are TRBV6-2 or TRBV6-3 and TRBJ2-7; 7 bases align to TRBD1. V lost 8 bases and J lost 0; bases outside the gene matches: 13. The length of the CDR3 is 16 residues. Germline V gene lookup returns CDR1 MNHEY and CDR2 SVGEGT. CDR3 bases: TGTGCCAGCGGGGTTTCTCGACGGGACAGCTCCTACGAGCAGTACTTC. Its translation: CASGVSRRDSSYEQYF.

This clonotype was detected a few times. The chain's CDR3 is CASSLWDRQETQYF. The CDR3 DNA sequence: TGTGCCAGCAGCTTATGGGACAGGCAAGAGACCCAGTACTTC. J is TRBJ2-5 and V is TRBV7-8; TRBD1 matches at 8 bases. The germline V gene encodes CDR1 SGHVS and CDR2 FQNEAQ. The CDR3 loop spans 14 amino acids. With V trimmed by 2 bases and J by 2 bases, 1 base remained unmatched.

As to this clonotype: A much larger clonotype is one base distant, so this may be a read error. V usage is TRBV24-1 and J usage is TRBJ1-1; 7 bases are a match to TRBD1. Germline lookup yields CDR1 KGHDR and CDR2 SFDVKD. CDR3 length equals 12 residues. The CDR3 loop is CATRNRGTESFF. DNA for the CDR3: TGTGCCACCAGAAACAGGGGCACTGAATCTTTCTTT.

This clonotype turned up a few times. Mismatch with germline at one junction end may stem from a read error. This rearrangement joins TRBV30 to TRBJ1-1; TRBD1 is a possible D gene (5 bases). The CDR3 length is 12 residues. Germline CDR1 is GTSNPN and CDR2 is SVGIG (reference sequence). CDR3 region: CAGRGLGAEAFF. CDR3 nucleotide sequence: TGTGCCGGGAGGGGTTTGGGCGCTGAAGCTTTCTTT.

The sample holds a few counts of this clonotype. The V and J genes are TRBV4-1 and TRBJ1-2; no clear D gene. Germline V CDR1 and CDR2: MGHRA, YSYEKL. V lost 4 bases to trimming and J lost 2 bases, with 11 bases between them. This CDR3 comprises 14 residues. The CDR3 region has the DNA TGCGCCAGCAGCCCTCCGGGTGCCAACTATGGCTACACCTTC. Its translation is CASSPPGANYGYTF.

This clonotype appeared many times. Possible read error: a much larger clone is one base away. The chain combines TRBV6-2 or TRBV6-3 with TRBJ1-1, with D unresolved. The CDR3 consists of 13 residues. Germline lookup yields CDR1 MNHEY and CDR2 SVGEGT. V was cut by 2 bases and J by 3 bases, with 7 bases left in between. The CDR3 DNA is TGTGCCAGCAGTTACGACGGGGACACTGAAGCTTTCTTT. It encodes CASSYDGDTEAFF.

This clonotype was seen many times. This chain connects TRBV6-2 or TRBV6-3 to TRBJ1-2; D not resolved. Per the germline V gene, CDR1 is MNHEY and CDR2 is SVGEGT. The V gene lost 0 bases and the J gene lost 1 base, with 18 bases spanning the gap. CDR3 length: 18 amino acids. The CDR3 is CASSYSNGEGIDNYGYTF. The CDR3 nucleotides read TGTGCCAGCAGTTACTCGAACGGGGAAGGTATTGATAACTATGGCTACACCTTC.

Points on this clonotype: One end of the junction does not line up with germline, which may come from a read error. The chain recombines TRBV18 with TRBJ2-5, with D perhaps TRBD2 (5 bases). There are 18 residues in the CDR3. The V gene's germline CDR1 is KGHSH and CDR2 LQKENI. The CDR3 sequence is CASSSPLGSGASRETQYF. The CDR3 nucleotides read TGTGCCAGCTCATCACCCTTAGGGAGCGGAGCAAGTAGAGAGACCCAGTACTTC.

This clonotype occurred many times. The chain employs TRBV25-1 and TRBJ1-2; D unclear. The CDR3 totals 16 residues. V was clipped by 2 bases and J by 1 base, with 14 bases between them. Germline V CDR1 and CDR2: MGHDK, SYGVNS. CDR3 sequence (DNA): TGTGCCAGCAGTGAAACTCTGCTAAACCTTAACTATGGCTACACCTTC. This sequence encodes CASSETLLNLNYGYTF.

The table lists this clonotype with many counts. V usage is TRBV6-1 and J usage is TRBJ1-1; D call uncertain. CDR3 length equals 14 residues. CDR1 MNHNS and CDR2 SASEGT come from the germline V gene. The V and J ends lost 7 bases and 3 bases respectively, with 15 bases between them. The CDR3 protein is CASTKRGQDTEAFF. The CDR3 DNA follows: TGTGCCAGCACCAAGAGAGGGCAGGACACTGAAGCTTTCTTT.

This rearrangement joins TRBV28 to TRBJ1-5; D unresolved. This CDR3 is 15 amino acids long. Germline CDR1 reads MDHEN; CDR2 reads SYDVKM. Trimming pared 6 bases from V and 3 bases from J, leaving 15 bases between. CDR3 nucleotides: TGTGCCAGCAGACCCCCCGGGTCAGCCAATCAGCCCCAGCATTTT. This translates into CASRPPGSANQPQHF.

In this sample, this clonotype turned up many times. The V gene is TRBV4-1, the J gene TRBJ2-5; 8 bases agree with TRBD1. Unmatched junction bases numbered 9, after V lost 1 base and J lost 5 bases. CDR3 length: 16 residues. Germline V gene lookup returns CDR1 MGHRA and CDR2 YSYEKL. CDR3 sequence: CASSQGGQGMGETQYF. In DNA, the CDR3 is TGCGCCAGCAGCCAAGGAGGACAGGGAATGGGGGAGACCCAGTACTTC.